This TCR beta chain was profiled in a study of T-cell reconstitution after alpha-beta-depleted transplantation in children. Study-wide results and limits: Some patients' high day-60 TCRbeta diversity was attributed to recipient cells surviving conditioning. Reportedly, roughly two months post-transplant, alpha-beta T cells arose from several hundred expanded graft clones. Fresh T-cell production supplied most of the T-cell counts and diversity seen one year after transplant.

During its preparation, the TCRbeta library received unique molecular identifiers. TCRdb called the PCR reads again in MiXCR, with one record for every CDR3 protein. The sample holds approximately 9,000 distinct CDR3 sequences, 17% seen once. The V and J ends lost 1 base and 5 bases respectively, with 11 bases between them. The germline V gene encodes CDR1 SGHVS and CDR2 FNYEAQ. The CDR3 loop spans 15 amino acids. As to this clonotype: The antigen remains undetermined.

The sequence came from a girl under two years old who had a stem cell transplant for combined immunodeficiency, so the T cells may come from the graft donor. The sample consisted of PBMCs, mostly from graft donor cells, taken 60 days after TCRalphabeta/CD19-depleted stem cell transplant. V is TRBV7-6 and J is TRBJ2-2; the D is unclear. CDR3 sequence reads: CASSLVAEETGELFF. The CDR3 DNA sequence: TGTGCCAGCAGCTTAGTAGCCGAAGAAACCGGGGAGCTGTTTTTT.